This passage covers 17 T cell receptor beta chains from one sample sequenced in a study of blood T cell repertoires in COVID-19 (dated by TCRdb to about 2020). The receptor library was made with the immunoSEQ multiplex PCR assay. Held by TCRdb, this immuneACCESS table contains in-frame sequences only and omits some clones. Under half of the omission traces to an unresolved V gene where checked; the cause of the rest is unknown. The sample table records 250,000 to 300,000 clones; roughly nine tenths of these occur just once. Approximately 2% of the sample comes from the top ten. The material sequenced was peripheral blood. All receptors come from a woman in her twenties or thirties with COVID-19, enrolled during active disease.

The chain recombines TRBV18 with TRBJ1-4; TRBD1 aligns across 7 bases. The ends lost 4 bases at V and 7 bases at J; junction bases unmatched: 6. The CDR3 spans 14 residues. The germline V gene has CDR1 KGHSH and CDR2 LQKENI. The CDR3 DNA follows: TGTGCCAGCTCACAGGAGGGGGCAGGTGAAAAACTGTTTTTT. Encoded protein: CASSQEGAGEKLFF.

The chain carries TRBV28 and TRBJ2-3; D perhaps matches TRBD2 (6 bases). The CDR3 contains 14 residues. Germline-derived CDR1 and CDR2 are MDHEN and SYDVKM. With 7 bases removed from V and 3 bases from J, the gap between germline ends came to 14 bases. This chain's CDR3 is CASTGGSQTDTQYF. DNA of the CDR3: TGTGCCAGCACTGGGGGGAGTCAAACAGATACGCAGTATTTT.

This rearrangement joins TRBV7-9 to TRBJ2-3, with D possibly matching TRBD2 (5 bases). V was pared by 5 bases and J by 4 bases, with 19 bases between. This CDR3 is built from 16 residues. Germline CDR1 is SEHNR and CDR2 is FQNEAQ (reference sequence). CDR3 nucleotides: TGTGCCAGCAGCCCCCCTGGCCTAGCAGTATCAGATACGCAGTATTTT. Protein sequence: CASSPPGLAVSDTQYF.

The chain joins TRBV27 to TRBJ2-1; a weak D match, TRBD1 (7 bases). Trimming shortened V by 3 bases and J by 8 bases, and 17 bases separated the two germline ends. The CDR3 is 15 amino acids. Germline loops: CDR1 MNHEY, CDR2 SMNVEV (reference sequence). In DNA, the CDR3 is TGTGCCAGCAGTTTCGGGCAGGGGGGTGGGGATGAGCAGTTCTTC. Translated, it gives CASSFGQGGGDEQFF.

The gene calls are TRBV11-2 and TRBJ2-3; 12 positions match TRBD2. This CDR3 spans 17 amino acids. Losses at the gene ends were 5 bases for V and 1 base for J; bases not matched to a gene: 7. The germline V gene has CDR1 SGHAT and CDR2 FQNNGV. This chain's CDR3 is CASSVRLAGVGTDTQYF. The CDR3 nucleotides are TGTGCCAGCAGCGTTAGACTAGCGGGAGTAGGCACAGATACGCAGTATTTT.

V usage is TRBV7-2 and J usage is TRBJ1-2; D call uncertain. V lost 5 bases and J 7 bases, leaving 11 bases between the germline ends. Germline lookup yields CDR1 SGHTA and CDR2 FQGNSA. The CDR3 has 12 residues. CDR3 nucleotide sequence: TGTGCCAGCAGCCAGGACGGAGGTGGCTACACCTTC. Protein sequence: CASSQDGGGYTF.

V usage is TRBV2 and J usage is TRBJ2-1; 9 bases are shared with TRBD2. Germline V gives CDR1 SNHLY, CDR2 FYNNEI. The CDR3 is made up of 15 amino acids. J was trimmed by 4 bases and V by 4 bases; bases with no gene match: 5. The CDR3: CASSGSTSGYNEQFF. The CDR3, as DNA: TGTGCCAGCAGTGGTTCGACTAGCGGATACAATGAGCAGTTCTTC.

The chain has TRBV2 and TRBJ1-2; 7 bases align to TRBD1. The V and J ends lost 6 bases and 2 bases, in that order; junction bases with no gene match: 6. This CDR3 spans 14 amino acids. The germline gives CDR1 SNHLY, CDR2 FYNNEI. CDR3 sequence (DNA): TGTGCCAGCAGCACCGGGACAGTGAACTATGGCTACACCTTC. It codes for CASSTGTVNYGYTF.

In its sample, this clone was seen once. The chain is built from TRBV28 and TRBJ2-5, with 9 bases identical to TRBD1. Germline V gene data show CDR1 as MDHEN and CDR2 as SYDVKM. CDR3 size: 12 residues. V lost 11 bases and J lost 3; bases outside the gene matches: 4. This CDR3 reads CASWTGEETQYF. CDR3 nucleotides: TGTGCCTCCTGGACAGGGGAAGAGACCCAGTACTTC.

The chain couples TRBV6-5 to TRBJ1-1, with D unclear. Trimming took 0 bases from V and 2 from J, leaving 4 bases between them. The CDR3 length is 13 residues. Germline V lookup: CDR1 MNHEY, CDR2 SVGAGI. The CDR3 DNA reads TGTGCCAGCAGTTACTCTATTAACACTGAAGCTTTCTTT. Its translation: CASSYSINTEAFF.

J is TRBJ2-1 and V is TRBV9, with 9 bases aligning to TRBD2. CDR1 and CDR2 (germline): SGDLS, YYNGEE. This CDR3 has 14 amino acids. V gave up 0 bases and J gave up 10 bases; unmatched junction bases: 5. The CDR3 coding sequence is TGTGCCAGCAGCGTAGTAGCGGGAGACGGGGAGCAGTTCTTC. It yields the protein CASSVVAGDGEQFF.

J is TRBJ1-5 and V is TRBV27; weak D call: TRBD1 (5 bases). Germline V gene sequence: CDR1 MNHEY, CDR2 SMNVEV (reference sequence). The ends were cut back, 6 bases at V and 4 bases at J, with 16 bases in the middle. The CDR3 runs to 15 residues. The CDR3 DNA reads TGTGCCAGCAGCCTCCGGGGGAGGGGAAATCAGCCCCAGCATTTT. This gives the protein CASSLRGRGNQPQHF.

The CDR3 nucleotides are TGCAGCGTTGAAGATCAGGACAGGGTCAACATTCAGTACTTC. It translates to CSVEDQDRVNIQYF. The V gene is TRBV29-1, the J gene TRBJ2-4, with 8 bases fitting TRBD1. Per the germline V gene, CDR1 is SQVTM and CDR2 is ANQGSEA. V lost 0 bases to trimming and J lost 7 bases; unmatched junction nucleotides: 5. The CDR3 is made up of 14 amino acids.

The chain uses TRBV30 and TRBJ1-2; a weak D match, TRBD1 (5 bases). The length of the CDR3 is 12 residues. Germline V gene sequence: CDR1 GTSNPN, CDR2 SVGIG (reference sequence). V lost 2 bases and J lost 4, with 8 bases in between. The CDR3 region is CAWSIQGYGYTF. The CDR3 coding sequence is TGTGCCTGGAGTATCCAGGGCTATGGCTACACCTTC.

The rearrangement uses TRBV28 and TRBJ1-2, with 12 bases lining up with TRBD1. This CDR3 spans 14 amino acids. Unmatched junction bases numbered 5, after V lost 4 bases and J lost 8 bases. Germline V gives CDR1 MDHEN, CDR2 SYDVKM. This chain's CDR3 is CASSWGQGARGYTF. CDR3 nucleotides: TGTGCCAGCAGTTGGGGACAGGGGGCTCGGGGCTACACCTTC.

The rearrangement joins TRBV5-1 to TRBJ2-5, with D maybe TRBD2 (6 bases). Trimming took off 2 bases at V and 1 base at J, with 9 bases between the two ends. The length of the CDR3 is 14 residues. The germline V gene has CDR1 SGHRS and CDR2 YFSETQ. CDR3 loop: CASSFGTSQETQYF. CDR3 in DNA: TGCGCCAGCAGCTTCGGGACTTCCCAAGAGACCCAGTACTTC. Variable domain in full (rest from reference TRBV5-1 and TRBJ2-5): KAGVTQTPRYLIKTRGQQVTLSCSPISGHRSVSWYQQTPGQGLQFLFEYFSETQRNKGNFPGRFSGRQFSNSRSEMNVSTLELGDSALYLCASSFGTSQETQYFGPGTRLLVL.

The chain recombines TRBV14 with TRBJ1-1, with D perhaps TRBD1 (5 bases). The CDR3 contains 16 residues. V gave up 5 bases and J gave up 1 base, with 17 bases separating them. CDR1 and CDR2 from the germline V gene are SGHDN and FVKESK. Here the CDR3 DNA reads TGTGCCAGCAGCGGGAGACTAGGTAGGGGGAACACTGAAGCTTTCTTT. It encodes CASSGRLGRGNTEAFF.